Sequencing of this T cell receptor (beta chain) was carried out in a study of OX40 agonist ivuxolimab in advanced cancers. Across the study: At 75% to 90% male, the cohort had a mean age of 60 years, ranging from roughly 20 to 80. Partial responses occurred in three patients (one hepatocellular carcinoma, two cutaneous melanoma). The study, taken as a whole, reports: The study found that CD8+ T cells averaged more expanded clones than CD4+.

The protocol was immunoSEQ multiplex PCR, while the TCRdb copy is restricted to in-frame clones and leaves out a portion. The sample comprises more than 20,000 clones, around 81% of which are singletons, and around a quarter rests with the top ten. As regards this clone: As yet, its antigen is unknown.

A history of autoimmune disease or systemic immunosuppression excluded patients. Trimming left V 6 bases short and J 1 base short, with 12 bases between. This CDR3 is 14 amino acids long. CDR1 is MNHEY and CDR2 is SVGAGI in the germline V gene. The sequencing here drew on CD4+ or CD8+ T cells sorted from blood, taken in a trial of the OX40 agonist ivuxolimab. The clonotype was recovered from an adult with an advanced solid tumor such as melanoma, head and neck, liver or kidney cancer. The chain recombines TRBV6-5 with TRBJ1-1; TRBD1 might be the D (6 bases). CDR3 DNA sequence: TGTGCCAGCAGCCCGCTGACAGGGAACACTGAAGCTTTCTTT. The encoded protein is CASSPLTGNTEAFF.